A selection of T cell receptor beta chains follows, all from one sample in a study of graft-versus-host responses after intestinal transplantation. TCRdb keeps only in-frame clones here, not all; method: immunoSEQ multiplex PCR. The repertoire includes some 110,000 clones, around 94% of them detected once, and approximately 1.2% sits in the top ten. No antigens are known for them. The sample was unstimulated CD8+ T cells sorted from spleen or lymph node cells, taken before transplant. These TCRs come from a human donor who was the organ donor for an intestinal transplant. The CDR3 runs from the conserved cysteine through the conserved F or W. A D gene is named only where the DNA matches it firmly. Size tells how often a clone was seen (once, few, many) or the class of an expanded clone, and some rows leave it out.

v_gene,d_gene,abundance,j_gene,CDR3aa,CDR3nt
TRBV5-5,.,few,TRBJ1-5,CASSLVDQPQHF,TGTGCCAGCAGCTTGGTCGATCAGCCCCAGCATTTT
TRBV5-6,TRBD2,.,TRBJ2-1,CASSPRLAAYNEQFF,TGTGCCAGCAGCCCCCGACTAGCGGCTTACAATGAGCAGTTCTTC
TRBV11-2,TRBD1,.,TRBJ1-2,CASSLDWIQGIGYTF,TGTGCCAGCAGCTTAGATTGGATACAGGGGATTGGCTACACCTTC
TRBV30,TRBD1,.,TRBJ2-7,CAWSDRGRYEQYF,TGTGCCTGGAGTGACAGGGGGCGCTACGAGCAGTACTTC
TRBV6-1,.,.,TRBJ2-1,CASSPKQRNEQFF,TGTGCCAGCAGTCCCAAACAGAGGAATGAGCAGTTCTTC
TRBV4-3,.,once,TRBJ1-2,CASSQDRLAGYGYTF,TGCGCCAGCAGCCAAGATCGGCTTGCAGGCTATGGCTACACCTTC
TRBV13,.,.,TRBJ2-1,CASSFSGEQFF,TGTGCCAGCAGCTTCAGCGGTGAGCAGTTCTTC
TRBV19,.,.,TRBJ1-2,CASSILAGANYGYTF,TGTGCCAGTAGTATACTGGCAGGGGCTAACTATGGCTACACCTTC
TRBV28,.,.,TRBJ1-2,CASSSPGPLNTF,TGTGCCAGCAGTTCGCCGGGGCCTCTTAACACCTTC
TRBV6-4,.,.,TRBJ2-3,CASRAGQSGDVTDTQYF,TGTGCCAGCAGAGCCGGCCAATCGGGAGATGTCACAGATACGCAGTATTTT
TRBV6-5,TRBD1,.,TRBJ2-7,CASSIGTGVPYEQYF,TGTGCCAGCAGTATCGGGACAGGGGTTCCCTACGAGCAGTACTTC
TRBV19,.,once,TRBJ1-1,CASSNPETEAFF,TGTGCCAGTAGTAACCCGGAAACTGAAGCTTTCTTT